This T cell receptor (beta chain) appears in the sequencing data of a study of human T cells and chemical hapten exposure. Study at large: DPC (0.01%) was patch tested on the upper back and read at 6 days.

Germline V gene sequence: CDR1 SGHRS, CDR2 YFSETQ. J lost 4 bases, V lost 0 bases, and 4 bases had no gene match. The CDR3 is 15 amino acids. Study results and caveats: After DPC sensitization, TCRs above 1 in 1000 frequency showed no change.

On this clonotype: What it recognizes is unknown.

For the library, individual cDNA molecules each received unique molecular identifiers. TCRdb processed the RACE reads anew with MiXCR; each CDR3 protein has one entry. The sample consists of 120,000 or so distinct CDR3 sequences, about 11% of them appearing once. Time point indicated: patch test 3, about 24 weeks after DPC sensitization. Treatment: therapeutic diphenylcyclopropenone sensitization with weekly scalp DPC. The study enrolled 18 to 70-year-old alopecia patients suitable for DPC. The sequencing here drew on whole blood, taken in connection with sensitization to the hapten diphenylcyclopropenone (DPC). This chain uses TRBV5-1 with TRBJ2-3, with 8 bases matching TRBD2. The sequence was collected from a woman aged 50 to 60 with alopecia areata. Some clones in this sample may be carry-over from other donors' samples. This chain's CDR3 is CASSLDGRAPDTQYF. The CDR3 DNA is TGCGCCAGCAGCTTGGACGGGAGGGCTCCAGATACGCAGTATTTT. The whole variable domain, remainder taken from reference TRBV5-1 and TRBJ2-3, is KAGVTQTPRYLIKTRGQQVTLSCSPISGHRSVSWYQQTPGQGLQFLFEYFSETQRNKGNFPGRFSGRQFSNSRSEMNVSTLELGDSALYLCASSLDGRAPDTQYFGPGTRLTVL.